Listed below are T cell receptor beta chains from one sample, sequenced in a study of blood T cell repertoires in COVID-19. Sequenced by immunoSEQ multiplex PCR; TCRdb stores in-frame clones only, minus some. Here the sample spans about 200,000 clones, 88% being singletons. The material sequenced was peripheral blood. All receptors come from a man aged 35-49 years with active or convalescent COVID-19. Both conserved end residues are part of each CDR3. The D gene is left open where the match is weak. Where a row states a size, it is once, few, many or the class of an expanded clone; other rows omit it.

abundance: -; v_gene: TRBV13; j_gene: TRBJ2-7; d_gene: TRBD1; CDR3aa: CASSLDRLHLEQYF; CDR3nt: TGTGCCAGCAGCTTGGACAGGCTTCACCTCGAGCAGTACTTC
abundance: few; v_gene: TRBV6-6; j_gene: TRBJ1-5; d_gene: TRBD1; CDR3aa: CASSYSGTGADQPQHF; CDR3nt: TGTGCCAGCAGTTATTCCGGGACAGGGGCCGATCAGCCCCAGCATTTT
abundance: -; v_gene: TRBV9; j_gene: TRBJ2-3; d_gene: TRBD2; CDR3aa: CASSVDPSGGASTDTQYF; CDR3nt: TGTGCCAGCAGCGTAGATCCTAGCGGGGGGGCTAGCACAGATACGCAGTATTTT
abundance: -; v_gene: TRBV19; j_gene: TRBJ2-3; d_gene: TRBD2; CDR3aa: CASSTGTSGNTDTQYF; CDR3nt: TGTGCCAGTTCCACAGGGACTAGCGGGAACACAGATACGCAGTATTTT
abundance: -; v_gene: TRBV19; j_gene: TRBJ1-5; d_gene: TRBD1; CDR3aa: CASSSLGQGNQPQHF; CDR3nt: TGTGCCAGTAGTTCCTTGGGACAGGGGAATCAGCCCCAGCATTTT
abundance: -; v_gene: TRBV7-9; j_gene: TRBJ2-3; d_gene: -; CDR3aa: CASSYRQPRRDTQYF; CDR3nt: TGTGCCAGCAGCTACAGACAGCCTAGGCGGGATACGCAGTATTTT
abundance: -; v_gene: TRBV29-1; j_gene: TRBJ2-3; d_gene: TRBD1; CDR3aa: CSVERDRARDTQYF; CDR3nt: TGCAGCGTTGAAAGGGACAGGGCCAGGGATACGCAGTATTTT
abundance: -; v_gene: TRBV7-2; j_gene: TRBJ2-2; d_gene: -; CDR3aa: CASSLLGQGTGELFF; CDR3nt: TGTGCCAGCAGCTTGCTAGGTCAGGGGACCGGGGAGCTGTTTTTT
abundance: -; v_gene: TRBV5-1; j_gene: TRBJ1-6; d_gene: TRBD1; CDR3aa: CASRSFLGQGINSPLHF; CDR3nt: TGCGCCAGCAGATCCTTCCTCGGACAGGGGATTAATTCACCCCTCCACTTT
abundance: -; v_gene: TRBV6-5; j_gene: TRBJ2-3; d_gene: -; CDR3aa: CASSSGATGGRDTQYF; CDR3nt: TGTGCCAGCAGTTCAGGGGCAACTGGGGGCAGGGATACGCAGTATTTT
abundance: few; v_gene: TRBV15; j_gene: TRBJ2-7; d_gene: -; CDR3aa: CATSRDRVNYEQYF; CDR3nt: TGTGCCACCAGCAGAGACCGAGTCAACTACGAGCAGTACTTC
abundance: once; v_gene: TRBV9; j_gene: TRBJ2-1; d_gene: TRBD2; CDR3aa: CASSVGPSGEGEQFF; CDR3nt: TGTGCCAGCAGCGTAGGTCCTAGCGGGGAGGGTGAGCAGTTCTTC
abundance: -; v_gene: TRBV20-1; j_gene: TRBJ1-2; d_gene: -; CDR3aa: CSASRGGESNYGYTF; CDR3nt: TGCAGTGCTAGTCGGGGAGGGGAGTCTAACTATGGCTACACCTTC
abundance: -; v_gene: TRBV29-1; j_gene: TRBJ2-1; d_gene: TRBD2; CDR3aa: CSTLNLAGVEQFF; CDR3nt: TGCAGCACTCTTAACCTAGCGGGAGTTGAGCAGTTCTTC
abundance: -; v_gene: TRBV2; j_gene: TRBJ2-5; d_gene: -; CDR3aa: CASRRDSQETQYF; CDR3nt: TGTGCCAGCAGGCGGGACAGTCAAGAGACCCAGTACTTC
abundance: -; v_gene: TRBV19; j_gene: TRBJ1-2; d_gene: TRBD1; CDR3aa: CASSIDRGAGYTF; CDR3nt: TGTGCCAGTAGTATCGACAGGGGGGCTGGCTACACCTTC
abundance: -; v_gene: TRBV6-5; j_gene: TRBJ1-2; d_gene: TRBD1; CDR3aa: CASKKRNPGGGYTF; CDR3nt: TGTGCCAGCAAAAAACGGAATCCAGGGGGTGGCTACACCTTC